A selection of T cell receptor beta chains follows, all from one sample in a study of shared clonotypes between healthy human individuals. Measured with immunoSEQ multiplex PCR; TCRdb has only the in-frame clones, and not every one. The sample includes hundreds of thousands of clones, approximately 96% of them seen just once. The specimen sequenced was naive CD8+ T cells sorted from blood. The receptors shown here come from a woman aged 25 to 39 in good health. The CDR3 runs from the conserved cysteine through the conserved F or W. The order of the fields is CDR3 protein, J gene, clone size, V gene. For some rows the clone size is stated as once, few or many, or as a class when expanded; others skip it.

CASSPTGGEQYF	TRBJ2-7	.	TRBV27
CASSLGWAEAFF	TRBJ1-1	.	TRBV5-8
CASSQDLNVGGPTYEQYF	TRBJ2-7	.	TRBV4-2
CASSLAGGPGGEQYF	TRBJ2-7	.	TRBV7-6
CASSSRMTDTQYF	TRBJ2-3	once	TRBV13
CASSEGGWQSSYEQYF	TRBJ2-7	.	TRBV6-1
CASSYSNLRVEQYF	TRBJ2-7	.	TRBV6-5
CASSLIAGGYNEQFF	TRBJ2-1	.	TRBV7-3
CASSPNLDGELFF	TRBJ2-2	.	TRBV27
CASSLIAGEGLYNEQFF	TRBJ2-1	few	TRBV4-1
CASSTSGQGYGYTF	TRBJ1-2	once	TRBV5-4
CASSLADGSAYEQYF	TRBJ2-7	.	TRBV5-1
CASSLSAGGSYEQYF	TRBJ2-7	.	TRBV28
CARTQGRESEQYF	TRBJ2-7	.	TRBV21-1
CASSLAGGNQPQHF	TRBJ1-5	.	TRBV5-1
CASRGLGTEAFF	TRBJ1-1	few	TRBV28